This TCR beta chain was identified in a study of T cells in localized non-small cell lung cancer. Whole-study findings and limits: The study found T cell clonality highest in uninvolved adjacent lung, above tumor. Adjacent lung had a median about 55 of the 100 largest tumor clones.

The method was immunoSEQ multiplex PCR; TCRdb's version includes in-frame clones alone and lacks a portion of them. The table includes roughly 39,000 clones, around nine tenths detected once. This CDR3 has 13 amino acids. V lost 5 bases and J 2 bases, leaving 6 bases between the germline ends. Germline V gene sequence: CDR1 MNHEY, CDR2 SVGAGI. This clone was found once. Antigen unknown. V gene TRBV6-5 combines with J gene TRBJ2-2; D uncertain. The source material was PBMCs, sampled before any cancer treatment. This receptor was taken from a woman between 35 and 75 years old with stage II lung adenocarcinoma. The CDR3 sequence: CASSRHNTGELFF. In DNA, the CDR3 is TGTGCCAGCAGTCGACACAACACCGGGGAGCTGTTTTTT.